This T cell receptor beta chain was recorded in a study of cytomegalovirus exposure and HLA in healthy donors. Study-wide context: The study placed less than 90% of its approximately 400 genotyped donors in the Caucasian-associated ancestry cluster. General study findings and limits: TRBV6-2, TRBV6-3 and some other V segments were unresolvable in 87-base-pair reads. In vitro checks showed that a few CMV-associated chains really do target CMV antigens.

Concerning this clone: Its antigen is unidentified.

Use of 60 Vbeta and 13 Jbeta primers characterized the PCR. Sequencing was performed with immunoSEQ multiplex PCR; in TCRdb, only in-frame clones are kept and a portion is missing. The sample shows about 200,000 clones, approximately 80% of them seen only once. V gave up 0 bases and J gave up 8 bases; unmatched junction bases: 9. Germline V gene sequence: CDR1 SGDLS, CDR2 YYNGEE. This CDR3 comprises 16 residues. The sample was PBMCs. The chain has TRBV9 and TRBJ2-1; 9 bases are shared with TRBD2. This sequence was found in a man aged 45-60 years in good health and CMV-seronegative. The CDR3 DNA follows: TGTGCCAGCAGCGTAGGGTCGGGACTAGCAGTCCATGAGCAGTTCTTC. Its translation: CASSVGSGLAVHEQFF.